Below are 17 T cell receptor beta chains sequenced from a single sample in a study of blood T cell repertoires in COVID-19. The protocol was immunoSEQ multiplex PCR, while the TCRdb copy is restricted to in-frame clones and leaves out a portion. The table lists 200,000 to 250,000 clones, approximately 85% of them singletons. Sequences were obtained from peripheral blood. The receptors derive from a woman aged 70-85 years with COVID-19, enrolled during active disease.

The rearrangement joins TRBV10-3 to TRBJ1-6; no definite D call. This CDR3 has 13 amino acids. Germline loops: CDR1 ENHRY, CDR2 SYGVKD. Trimming shortened V by 6 bases and J by 6 bases, and 9 bases separated the two germline ends. The chain's CDR3 is CAISGEVNSPLHF. The CDR3 DNA follows: TGTGCCATCAGCGGGGAGGTTAATTCACCCCTCCACTTT.

This chain's CDR3 is CATKVRDDEKLFF. The CDR3, as DNA: TGTGCCACCAAGGTCAGGGATGATGAAAAACTGTTTTTT. The V and J genes are TRBV24-1 and TRBJ1-4; D is perhaps TRBD1 (5 bases). The CDR3 has 13 amino acids. V was cut by 8 bases and J by 6 bases, with 12 bases left in between. Looked up from germline, CDR1 is KGHDR and CDR2 is SFDVKD.

This rearrangement joins TRBV2 to TRBJ2-1; 9 nucleotides agree with TRBD2. Germline lookup yields CDR1 SNHLY and CDR2 FYNNEI. V shed 6 bases, J shed 7 bases, and the junction held 7 bases outside the gene matches. The CDR3 is made up of 14 amino acids. The CDR3 loop is CASRGGLASNEQFF. The CDR3 DNA follows: TGTGCCAGCAGGGGAGGACTAGCGAGTAATGAGCAGTTCTTC.

The rearrangement joins TRBV6-2 or TRBV6-3 to TRBJ2-1; 10 bases match TRBD2. The CDR3 length is 17 residues. The junction had 14 bases not matched to a gene; V was cut back by 3 bases and J by 9 bases. The germline gives CDR1 MNHEY, CDR2 SVGEGT. The CDR3 spells CASSYLLAGGSQGEQFF. Here the CDR3 DNA reads TGTGCCAGCAGTTATCTATTAGCGGGAGGCAGTCAGGGTGAGCAGTTCTTC.

The chain employs TRBV27 and TRBJ1-2; 8 nucleotides line up with TRBD1. The CDR3 covers 16 residues. Germline trimming cut 0 bases from V and 4 bases from J; bases unmatched to any gene: 7. CDR1 is MNHEY, CDR2 SMNVEV, per germline (reference sequence). CDR3 bases: TGTGCCAGCAGTTTATCAACGGACAGGGTGCTCTATGGCTACACCTTC. Residues: CASSLSTDRVLYGYTF.

This clone was found a few times. V and J are TRBV19 and TRBJ2-7; 7 nucleotides align to TRBD1. V lost 6 bases and J lost 0; bases outside the gene matches: 5. Germline V gene data show CDR1 as LNHDA and CDR2 as SQIVND (reference sequence). The CDR3 covers 14 residues. The DNA of the CDR3 is TGTGCCAGTAGCCTAGGGACAGCCTCCTACGAGCAGTACTTC. This gives the protein CASSLGTASYEQYF. The full variable domain, in which reference TRBV19 and TRBJ2-7 provide the parts outside the CDR3, is DGGITQSPKYLFRKEGQNVTLSCEQNLNHDAMYWYRQDPGQGLRLIYYSQIVNDFQKGDIAEGYSVSREKKESFPLTVTSAQKNPTAFYLCASSLGTASYEQYFGPGTRLTVT.

This clone has a handful of counts. The V gene is TRBV6-5, the J gene TRBJ1-1; possibly TRBD1 for D (6 bases). This CDR3 is 12 amino acids long. V lost 8 bases, J lost 6 bases, and 13 bases lay in between. Germline CDR1 reads MNHEY; CDR2 reads SVGAGI. In nucleotides, the CDR3 is TGTGCCAGCGGGAGGGGGATCGCTGAAGCTTTCTTT. As protein: CASGRGIAEAFF.

The table lists this clone with a few counts. This chain joins TRBV27 and TRBJ1-1; 7 bases align to TRBD1. This CDR3 has 13 residues. The V and J ends lost 8 bases and 3 bases, in that order; junction bases with no gene match: 6. Germline V lookup: CDR1 MNHEY, CDR2 SMNVEV (reference sequence). The CDR3 is CASSRQGYTEAFF. The DNA of the CDR3 is TGTGCCAGCTCGAGACAGGGCTACACTGAAGCTTTCTTT.

This rearrangement joins TRBV7-2 to TRBJ1-1; 8 nucleotides match TRBD1. Germline V gene sequence: CDR1 SGHTA, CDR2 FQGNSA. The CDR3 has 19 amino acids. The trim removed 0 bases at V and 0 bases at J, leaving 12 bases unmatched. The CDR3 DNA sequence: TGTGCCAGCAGCTTAGCCGGAGTGGACAGGGAGGGAGTGAACACTGAAGCTTTCTTT. Protein product: CASSLAGVDREGVNTEAFF.

The chain recombines TRBV6-5 with TRBJ2-7, with 10 nucleotides matching TRBD1. The germline gives CDR1 MNHEY, CDR2 SVGAGI. The CDR3 sequence is 14 residues long. The J segment lost 2 bases and the V segment lost 7 bases, leaving 5 bases of the junction unmatched. This CDR3 reads CASTSTGGPYEQYF. CDR3 coding DNA: TGTGCCAGCACGTCGACAGGGGGCCCCTACGAGCAGTACTTC.

V and J are TRBV7-3 and TRBJ2-1; 7 nucleotides align to TRBD1. V lost 5 bases, J lost 1 base, and 8 bases stayed unmatched. The CDR3 is made up of 16 amino acids. Germline V gene data show CDR1 as SGHTA and CDR2 as FQGTGA. CDR3 amino acids: CASSLRTGKSYNEQFF. CDR3 in DNA: TGTGCCAGCAGCCTACGGACAGGAAAGTCCTACAATGAGCAGTTCTTC.

The rearrangement joins TRBV6-2 or TRBV6-3 to TRBJ2-3; 15 nucleotides agree with TRBD2. Germline CDR1 is MNHEY and CDR2 is SVGEGT. The J segment lost 5 bases and the V segment lost 6 bases, leaving 18 bases of the junction unmatched. The CDR3 length is 20 residues. The CDR3 reads CASSRPGLAGGPRRQDTQYF. The CDR3, as DNA: TGTGCCAGCAGCCGGCCTGGACTAGCGGGGGGGCCAAGGCGACAAGATACGCAGTATTTT.

The CDR3 reads CASSETGGNTDTQYF. CDR3 DNA: TGTGCCAGCAGTGAAACAGGGGGCAACACAGATACGCAGTATTTT. The rearrangement uses TRBV25-1 and TRBJ2-3, with TRBD1 identical over 9 bases. The CDR3 is 15 amino acids. Germline CDR1 is MGHDK and CDR2 is SYGVNS. Germline trimming cut 2 bases from V and 2 bases from J; bases unmatched to any gene: 2.

This rearrangement joins TRBV7-2 to TRBJ1-2; 8 positions match TRBD1. The J segment lost 4 bases and the V segment lost 4 bases, leaving 5 bases of the junction unmatched. Germline-derived CDR1 and CDR2 are SGHTA and FQGNSA. The CDR3 contains 14 residues. CDR3 protein: CASSSDRGAYGYTF. The CDR3 nucleotides are TGTGCCAGCAGCTCCGACAGGGGCGCCTATGGCTACACCTTC. Filled out from reference TRBV7-2 and TRBJ1-2, the complete variable domain reads GAGVSQSPSNKVTEKGKDVELRCDPISGHTALYWYRQSLGQGLEFLIYFQGNSAPDKSGLPSDRFSAERTGGSVSTLTIQRTQQEDSAVYLCASSSDRGAYGYTFGSGTRLTVV.

The gene calls are TRBV6-5 and TRBJ1-2; D is unresolved. V lost 6 bases, J lost 3 bases, and 14 bases lay in between. The CDR3 totals 14 residues. In germline, CDR1 is MNHEY, CDR2 SVGAGI. The CDR3 coding sequence is TGTGCCAGCAGCGCCGGTTCGACTCACTATGGCTACACCTTC. Translating gives CASSAGSTHYGYTF.

The rearrangement links TRBV9 to TRBJ2-7; 10 bases fit TRBD1. CDR1 and CDR2 (germline): SGDLS, YYNGEE. Unmatched junction bases numbered 6, after V lost 4 bases and J lost 2 bases. CDR3 length: 15 amino acids. The CDR3 region has the DNA TGTGCCAGCAGCTTGGGACAGGGGTCCACCTACGAGCAGTACTTC. Protein product: CASSLGQGSTYEQYF.

The gene calls are TRBV15 and TRBJ2-7, with a tentative D call TRBD2 (5 bases). Trimming removed 1 base at V and 2 bases at J, with 12 bases between. The length of the CDR3 is 15 residues. Germline CDR1 reads LNHNV; CDR2 reads YYDKDF (reference sequence). CDR3 amino acids: CATSRVTGMTYEQYF. CDR3 nucleotide sequence: TGTGCCACCAGCAGAGTTACCGGGATGACCTACGAGCAGTACTTC.